The clone carrying this TCR beta chain appeared a few times. Its antigen is still unknown. Time point denoted: patch test 1, 2 weeks after DPC sensitization. Specified treatment: therapeutic diphenylcyclopropenone sensitization with weekly scalp DPC. This specimen comes from a study of human T cells and chemical hapten exposure. Study-wide results and caveats: Controls formed significantly fewer large CDR3 similarity clusters than expanded TCRs did. PT1 expanded TCR counts and patch test score correlated positively.

In the original processing: Samples contained a median of approximately 100,000 TCRs, with a range of about 23,224 to 700,000. TCRdb processed the RACE reads anew with MiXCR; each CDR3 protein has one entry. In this record, the V and J calls reflect TCRdb's handling and not the investigators' own analysis. The sample has 100,000 or so distinct CDR3 sequences; roughly a tenth are singletons. This CDR3 comprises 14 residues. The ends lost 4 bases at V and 5 bases at J; junction bases unmatched: 9. The germline CDR1 and CDR2 sequences are SQVTM and ANQGSEA. The sample here was whole blood, taken in connection with sensitization to the hapten diphenylcyclopropenone (DPC). The chain employs TRBV29-1 and TRBJ2-5; TRBD2 agrees at 8 bases. The sequence was collected from a man aged 35-49 years with alopecia areata. Some clones in this sample may be carry-over from other donors' samples. CDR3 sequence: CSVASRGLEETQYF. In DNA form, the CDR3 reads TGCAGCGTTGCCTCCAGGGGACTAGAGGAGACCCAGTACTTC.